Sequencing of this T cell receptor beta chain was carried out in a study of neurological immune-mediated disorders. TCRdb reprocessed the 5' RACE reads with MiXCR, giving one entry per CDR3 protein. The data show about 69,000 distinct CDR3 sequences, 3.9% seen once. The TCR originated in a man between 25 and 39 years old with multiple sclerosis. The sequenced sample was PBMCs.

CDR3 in DNA: TGTGCCAGCAGCTTTTTCGGGGCTAGCACAGATACGCAGTATTTT. Protein: CASSFFGASTDTQYF. The chain is built from TRBV7-6 and TRBJ2-3, with D perhaps matching TRBD1 or TRBD2 (5 bases each). The CDR3 sequence is 15 residues long. The germline gives CDR1 SGHVS, CDR2 FNYEAQ. The V end was cut by 3 bases, the J end by 0 bases, with 10 bases between.